The rows below give T cell receptor beta chains drawn from one sample of a study of blood T cell repertoires in COVID-19. Data came from immunoSEQ multiplex PCR; TCRdb stores just in-frame clones and leaves some out. The sample records approximately 69,000 clones, about four fifths being singletons. The sample comprised peripheral blood. These receptors originate from a middle-aged man with COVID-19, enrolled during active disease. The CDR3 runs from the conserved cysteine through the conserved F or W. The D gene is left open where the match is weak. For some rows the clone size is stated as once, few or many, or as a class when expanded; others skip it.

clone size,D gene,V gene,J gene,CDR3 DNA,CDR3 protein
NA,NA,TRBV3-1/TRBV3-2,TRBJ1-2,TGTGCCAGCAGCCAAGATGGGCAGGGGAACTATGGCTACACCTTC,CASSQDGQGNYGYTF
NA,NA,TRBV4-2,TRBJ1-4,TGTGCCAGCAGCCAGGGCTATGAAAAACTGTTTTTT,CASSQGYEKLFF
NA,TRBD1,TRBV19,TRBJ1-3,TGTGCCAGTAGTATCGACAGGGCTGGAAACACCATATATTTT,CASSIDRAGNTIYF
once,NA,TRBV24-1,TRBJ2-7,TGTGCCACCAGTGATTTGGTACAGGGTTGGAACGAGCAGTACTTC,CATSDLVQGWNEQYF
NA,TRBD1,TRBV7-2,TRBJ1-4,TGTGCCAGCAGCCCCTTCCGGGACAGGAATGAAAAACTGTTTTTT,CASSPFRDRNEKLFF
NA,TRBD1,TRBV7-9,TRBJ1-2,TGTGCCAGCAGCTTATATGGGACAGGGGTTAACTATGGCTACACCTTC,CASSLYGTGVNYGYTF
once,NA,TRBV5-1,TRBJ1-2,TGCGCCAGCAGCTTGGTGGGCGATGGCTACACCTTC,CASSLVGDGYTF
NA,TRBD2,TRBV5-1,TRBJ2-1,TGCGCCAGCAGCTTGGATGGACTAGGAAGTGAGCAGTTCTTC,CASSLDGLGSEQFF
NA,TRBD1,TRBV3-1/TRBV3-2,TRBJ1-1,TGTGCCAGCAGCCCCTCTGACAGGGCAGCTTTCTTT,CASSPSDRAAFF
NA,NA,TRBV7-8,TRBJ2-2,TGTGCCAGCAGCCCCTTCCCCGGGGAGCTGTTTTTT,CASSPFPGELFF
NA,NA,TRBV27,TRBJ2-7,TGTGCCAGCAGTTTCGAAGGGGTAAGCTCCTACGAGCAGTACTTC,CASSFEGVSSYEQYF
NA,NA,TRBV7-3,TRBJ2-5,TGTGCCAGCAGCGCTGGACTCCAAGAGACCCAGTACTTC,CASSAGLQETQYF
NA,NA,TRBV7-9,TRBJ1-5,TGTGCCAGCAGCTTAGGAGGGGGTATAAGCAATCAGCCCCAGCATTTT,CASSLGGGISNQPQHF
NA,NA,TRBV29-1,TRBJ1-2,TGCAGCGTTGAAAAAGCGGGGAAGAGCAGTGGCTACACCTTC,CSVEKAGKSSGYTF
NA,TRBD1,TRBV14,TRBJ1-1,TGTGCCAGCAGCCTACAGGGGGGGAAGGCTTTCTTT,CASSLQGGKAFF
NA,TRBD2,TRBV5-1,TRBJ2-1,TGCGCCAGCAGCTTGGCCGGCGGGGGTAAATACAATGAGCAGTTCTTC,CASSLAGGGKYNEQFF
NA,NA,TRBV5-1,TRBJ2-7,TGCGCCAGCAGCGACCGGACATCTACCTACGAGCAGTACTTC,CASSDRTSTYEQYF